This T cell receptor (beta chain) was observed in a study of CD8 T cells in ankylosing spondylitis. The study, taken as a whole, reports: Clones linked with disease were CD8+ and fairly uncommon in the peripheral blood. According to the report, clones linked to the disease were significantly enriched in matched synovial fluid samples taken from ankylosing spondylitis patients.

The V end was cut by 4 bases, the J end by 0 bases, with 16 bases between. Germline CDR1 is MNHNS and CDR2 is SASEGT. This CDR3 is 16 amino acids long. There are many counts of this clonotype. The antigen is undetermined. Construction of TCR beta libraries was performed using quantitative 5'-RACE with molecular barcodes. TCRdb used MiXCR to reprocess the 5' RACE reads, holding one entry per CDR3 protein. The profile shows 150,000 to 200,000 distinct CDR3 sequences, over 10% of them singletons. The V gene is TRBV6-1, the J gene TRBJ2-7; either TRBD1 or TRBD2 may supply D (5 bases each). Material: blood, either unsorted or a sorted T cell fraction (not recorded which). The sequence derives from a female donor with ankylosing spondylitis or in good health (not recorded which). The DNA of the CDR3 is TGTGCCAGCAGTGCCCATCCGGGGCAGAGCTCCTACGAGCAGTACTTC. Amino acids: CASSAHPGQSSYEQYF.